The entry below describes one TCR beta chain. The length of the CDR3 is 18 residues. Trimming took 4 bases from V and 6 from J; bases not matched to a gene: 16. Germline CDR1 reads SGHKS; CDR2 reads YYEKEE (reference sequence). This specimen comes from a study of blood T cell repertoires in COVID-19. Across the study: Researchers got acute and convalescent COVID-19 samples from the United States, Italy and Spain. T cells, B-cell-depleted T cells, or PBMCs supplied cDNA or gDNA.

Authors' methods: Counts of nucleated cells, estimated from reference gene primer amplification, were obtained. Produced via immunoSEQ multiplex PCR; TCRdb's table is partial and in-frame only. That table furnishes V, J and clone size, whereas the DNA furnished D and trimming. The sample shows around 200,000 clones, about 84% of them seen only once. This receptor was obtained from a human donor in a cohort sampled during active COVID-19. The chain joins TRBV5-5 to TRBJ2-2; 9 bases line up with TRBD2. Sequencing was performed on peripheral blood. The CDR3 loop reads CASSPVSGSGGFAGELFF. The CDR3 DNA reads TGTGCCAGCAGCCCGGTCTCGGGTAGCGGGGGATTTGCCGGGGAGCTGTTTTTT.